The subject of this entry is one TCR beta chain. Its antigen specificity is not known. The read terminates 3 residues before the CDR3 end, so the remaining end is supplied by the germline J gene. The sample originates from a study of T cells in women clearing cervical HPV infection (dated by TCRdb to the late 2010s). With respect to the entire study: Cases were some 26 women with histologically confirmed HPV16-related CIN3 or worse, including a couple of invasive cancers. Case blood was taken at the visit when the lesion was first identified, whereas control blood was taken when infection was no longer detected. Cases and controls were matched on age within five years and on year of sample collection. Since HLA typing was available for only a few women, HLA type could not be ruled out as a confounder. The approximately 25 controls were women who cleared a single incident HPV16 infection within 12 months without developing precancer or cancer. Nested within Costa Rica's Guanacaste HPV Natural History Study, an exploratory proof-of-principle case-control study compared TCR repertoires across cervical HPV16 outcomes. The parent cohort enrolled about 10,000 women aged 18 or older in Guanacaste, Costa Rica, in about 1992 to 1995 and followed the women for more than six years. Quality controls consisted of five blinded duplicates per group, for a total of roughly 60 samples made up of about 50 participants and roughly 10 replicates. A median age of 34 years was observed in cases versus roughly 40 in controls, and no significant differences in baseline characteristics were found. Among cases, blood sampling came a median of 149 days after lesion detection, with an interquartile range of about 85 to 220 days. What the research found in general, with its limitations: The cross-sectional design could not show whether the associations came before the infection or were a result of it, and neither effector/memory subsets nor HPV-specific T cells were isolated. Because the number of T cells per sample was unknown, the richness differences could reflect varying T-cell content rather than repertoire biology. Across sequencing depths, CIN3+ cases showed significantly higher TCR repertoire richness than controls, but evenness did not differ between the groups. Cases had lower TRBV6-7 relative abundance than controls (roughly 0.12% versus 0.17%; Bonferroni P = 0.0008). Random forest classifiers combining richness and V gene abundances distinguished cases from controls with an estimated AUC of roughly 0.81.

The immunoSEQ assay used multiplex PCR to amplify TCR beta CDR3 regions from an average of approximately 1,200 ng of genomic DNA per sample. The assay corrected primer bias using a complete synthetic TCR repertoire to establish an amplification baseline. Amplicons were sequenced on the Illumina platform. For the original study's pipeline: Error correction of the sequences involved clustering with frequency ratios plus a modified nearest-neighbor algorithm, after which the sequences were analyzed in the immunoSEQ Analyzer using IMGT gene definitions. At each rarefaction depth, TCR richness and evenness were averaged over 20 rarefaction repeats, and samples with fewer sequences than the depth were excluded. Relative abundances of V, D and J genes were compared between groups using Wilcoxon rank sum tests, with FDR correction applied. Blinded duplicates gave an intraclass correlation of over 90% for TCR richness and an average of around 83% across 70 or so gene segments. As stored in TCRdb, this immuneACCESS dataset retains in-frame rearrangements with V and J assigned. A fraction of the clones does not appear; measured against another copy, unresolved V genes explain less than half of the discrepancy, and the remainder lacks a known reason. V and J calls and clone size come straight from that table; D and trimming were deduced from the DNA. This specimen's table enumerates about 14,000 clones. Of the sample, 7.6% is held by the ten largest clones.

Measured from the cysteine to the phenylalanine, the CDR3 is 17 residues long. Shown are 42 bases from within the CDR3, in frame from base 1. The germline V gene gives CDR1 as MNHEY and CDR2 as SVGEGT. Every participant had a single incident cervical HPV16 infection, and women with prevalent HPV16 infections were excluded. Cervical HPV DNA was detected with MY09/MY11 PCR, and genotyping was done with dot-blot hybridization. About 14 mL of heparinized blood was centrifuged, after which the buffy coat was aliquoted, frozen at -30 degrees C, and then stored at -80 degrees C. QIAGEN kits were used to extract genomic DNA from the buffy coat specimens.

This TCR derives from a woman between 18 and 70 years old with a cervical HPV16 infection that either progressed to CIN3+ or cleared (not recorded which). The sequence joins TRBV6-2 or TRBV6-3 to TRBJ1-2, with 7 middle bases fitting TRBD1. Material for sequencing was blood buffy coat. CDR3 reads: CASSYRRQGPSTDTYTF. The sequenced CDR3 bases are TGTGCCAGCAGTTACCGCCGACAGGGCCCTAGCACAGATACC.